The rows below give T cell receptor beta chains drawn from one sample of a study of cytomegalovirus exposure and HLA in healthy donors. Data came from immunoSEQ multiplex PCR; TCRdb stores just in-frame clones and leaves some out. The sample carries around 50,000 clones, 60% to 85% recorded once. Sequencing was carried out using PBMCs. These receptors were taken from a man aged 30 to 39 in good health and CMV-seropositive. Each CDR3 is given with its conserved first and last residue. D genes are given only for firm matches. The size entry is marked missing in some rows and otherwise reads once, few, many or a size class.

J gene | V gene | clone size | D gene | CDR3 DNA | CDR3 protein
TRBJ2-2 | TRBV5-1 | few | TRBD1 | TGCGCCAGCAGCTTGCTCGGGACAGGGTCCACCGGGGAGCTGTTTTTT | CASSLLGTGSTGELFF
TRBJ2-5 | TRBV18 | - | TRBD1 | TGTGCCAGCTCACCAAGGACAGGAAAAGAGACCCAGTACTTC | CASSPRTGKETQYF
TRBJ2-7 | TRBV15 | - | TRBD1 | TGTGCCACCAGCAGAGATTTTGGGTCAGGGGGAATCGGGGAGCAGTACTTC | CATSRDFGSGGIGEQYF
TRBJ2-1 | TRBV2 | - | TRBD1 | TGTGCCAGCAGTGAGGGACAGGGGGCTGGAACTGGGCAGTTCTTC | CASSEGQGAGTGQFF
TRBJ2-1 | TRBV19 | once | TRBD1 | TGTGCCAGCAGTGAGGGGACAGGGGTGTTCGGTGAGCAGTTCTTC | CASSEGTGVFGEQFF
TRBJ1-5 | TRBV7-8 | once | - | TGTGCCAGCAGCTCCAGGGGCGGCAATCAGCCCCAGCATTTT | CASSSRGGNQPQHF
TRBJ2-1 | TRBV6-4 | - | TRBD2 | TGTGCCAGCAGTGAGCGGGGGGGCTACAATGAGCAGTTCTTC | CASSERGGYNEQFF
TRBJ2-3 | TRBV6-4 | - | TRBD1 | TGTGCCAGCAGTGACGGGACAGGGGGCACAGATACGCAGTATTTT | CASSDGTGGTDTQYF
TRBJ2-3 | TRBV6-5 | few | - | TGTGCCAGCAGTTCCCAAAGTGGGGGGGATACGCAGTATTTT | CASSSQSGGDTQYF
TRBJ1-2 | TRBV5-4 | - | - | TGTGCCAGCAGCTTGGGGGCCGACGGACACTACGGCTACACCTTC | CASSLGADGHYGYTF
TRBJ2-1 | TRBV5-1 | once | TRBD1 | TGCGCCAGCAGCTTCTCCGGCGGGACAGGCTACAATGAGCAGTTCTTC | CASSFSGGTGYNEQFF
TRBJ1-5 | TRBV28 | few | - | TGTGCCAGCAGTCCCTTACCGGGGGGCGAGAATCAGCCCCAGCATTTT | CASSPLPGGENQPQHF
TRBJ2-1 | TRBV25-1 | - | TRBD2 | TGTGCCAGCAGTCGCCGGGGGGGCTACAATGAGCAGTTCTTC | CASSRRGGYNEQFF
TRBJ1-1 | TRBV30 | - | TRBD1 | TGTGCCTGGAGACTGGGACAGTGGAACACTGAAGCTTTCTTT | CAWRLGQWNTEAFF
TRBJ2-7 | TRBV27 | - | - | TGTGCCAGCAGTTTAATCTCCCAAAGGGGGACCTCCTACGAGCAGTACTTC | CASSLISQRGTSYEQYF
TRBJ1-4 | TRBV2 | once | - | TGTGCCAGCATCGATCCAGGGGTTACTGAAAAACTGTTTTTT | CASIDPGVTEKLFF
TRBJ2-3 | TRBV6-1 | few | TRBD2 | TGTGCCAGCAGAAGCGGGGGGGCGTCAGATACGCAGTATTTT | CASRSGGASDTQYF
TRBJ1-4 | TRBV19 | - | - | TGTGCCAGTAGAGAACAGGGACGCGGTGAAAAACTGTTTTTT | CASREQGRGEKLFF
TRBJ2-7 | TRBV20-1 | - | TRBD1 | TGCAGTGCCGCAACAGGGGACGAGCAGTACTTC | CSAATGDEQYF
TRBJ2-7 | TRBV10-1 | once | TRBD1 | TGCGCCAGCAGTGACTGGACAGGGGGTTCCTACGAGCAGTACTTC | CASSDWTGGSYEQYF
TRBJ2-3 | TRBV11-1 | - | TRBD1 | TGTGCCAGCAGCTCTCGACAGGGGCGCACAGATACGCAGTATTTT | CASSSRQGRTDTQYF
TRBJ2-2 | TRBV6-5 | few | TRBD2 | TGTGCCAGCAGTCCGGGACTATACACCGGGGAGCTGTTTTTT | CASSPGLYTGELFF
TRBJ1-1 | TRBV7-3 | - | TRBD1 | TGTGCCAGCAGCTTAGAGACAGGGGGAAAAGCTTTCTTT | CASSLETGGKAFF
TRBJ2-1 | TRBV18 | - | - | TGTGCCAGCTCAGCACTAGCAACCGTTGGGAATGAGCAGTTCTTC | CASSALATVGNEQFF